This T cell receptor (beta chain) was captured in a study of tumor-infiltrating lymphocytes in oesophageal squamous cell carcinoma. TCRdb ran MiXCR on the PCR reads and lists one entry per CDR3 protein. Among roughly 10,000 distinct CDR3 sequences listed, under 70% were seen once. Sequencing used esophageal tumor tissue. The clonotype was recovered from a female donor with esophageal squamous cell carcinoma.

CDR3 residues: CASSSHEGGGMRHEQYF. The CDR3 DNA reads TGTGCCAGCAGCTCCCACGAGGGGGGCGGGATGCGGCACGAGCAGTACTTC. This chain connects TRBV7-8 to TRBJ2-1; D possibly matches TRBD1 or TRBD2 (6 bases each). The J call is in doubt because the DNA end fits TRBJ2-7 better. The CDR3 runs 17 residues. Germline values: CDR1 SGHVS, CDR2 FQNEAQ.